The 6 T cell receptor beta chains given below trace back to one sample, sequenced in a study of early T cells in non-severe SARS-CoV-2 infection. MiXCR, applied by TCRdb to the 5' RACE reads, yields one record per CDR3 protein. Here the sample spans 57,000 or so distinct CDR3 sequences, around 13% being singletons. Sequencing input: whole blood. The receptors stem from an adult who was a healthcare worker with PCR-confirmed SARS-CoV-2 infection or an uninfected control (not recorded which).

This clonotype was recorded a few times. The rearrangement joins TRBV28 to TRBJ2-2; D is possibly TRBD2 (5 bases). This CDR3 has 16 residues. Looked up from germline, CDR1 is MDHEN and CDR2 is SYDVKM. Deletions cut 5 bases from V and 5 bases from J, with 18 bases between. The CDR3 region is CASSLGIRAETGELFF. CDR3 bases: TGTGCCAGCAGTCTCGGGATAAGGGCTGAGACCGGGGAGCTGTTTTTT.

This clonotype was found many times. V usage is TRBV12-5 and J usage is TRBJ1-2, with 9 bases matching TRBD1. From germline, CDR1 is LGHNT and CDR2 FRNRAP. V gave up 7 bases and J gave up 4 bases; unmatched junction bases: 4. The CDR3 totals 13 residues. The DNA of the CDR3 is TGTGCTAGTGCCCCGGACAGGGGCTATGGCTACACCTTC. It encodes CASAPDRGYGYTF.

This clonotype appeared a few times. The chain carries TRBV18 and TRBJ2-5, with 15 bases fitting TRBD2. The CDR3 is 17 residues long. V shed 4 bases, J shed 3 bases, and the junction held 6 bases outside the gene matches. The germline V gene encodes CDR1 KGHSH and CDR2 LQKENI. Here the CDR3 DNA reads TGTGCCAGCTCACGGGGACTAGCGGGAGGCCCAGAAGAGACCCAGTACTTC. Residues: CASSRGLAGGPEETQYF.

In this sample, this clonotype turned up many times. V usage is TRBV3-1 and J usage is TRBJ1-3; the D is unclear. Trimming pared 3 bases from V and 0 bases from J, leaving 9 bases between. Germline CDR1 is LGHDT and CDR2 is YNNKEL (reference sequence). This CDR3 is 15 amino acids long. The CDR3 spells CASSQLQSSGNTIYF. The CDR3 DNA reads as TGTGCCAGCAGCCAGCTACAAAGCTCTGGAAACACCATATATTTT. Variable domain in full (rest from reference TRBV3-1 and TRBJ1-3): DTAVSQTPKYLVTQMGNDKSIKCEQNLGHDTMYWYKQDSKKFLKIMFSYNNKELIINETVPNRFSPKSPDKAHLNLHINSLELGDSAVYFCASSQLQSSGNTIYFGEGSWLTVV.

This clonotype was picked up a small number of times. The chain recombines TRBV19 with TRBJ2-6; D may be TRBD1 (6 bases). The germline CDR1 and CDR2 sequences are LNHDA and SQIVND (reference sequence). The V and J ends lost 7 bases and 0 bases respectively, with 13 bases between them. CDR3 length equals 16 residues. CDR3 region: CASTTGLSSGANVLTF. For the CDR3, the DNA is TGTGCCAGTACGACAGGTCTAAGCTCTGGGGCCAACGTCCTGACTTTC.

Many counts were recorded for this clonotype. J is TRBJ2-7 and V is TRBV4-1; weak D call: TRBD2 (6 bases). Trimming shortened V by 0 bases and J by 4 bases, and 16 bases separated the two germline ends. Germline CDR1 MGHRA, CDR2 YSYEKL. CDR3 length equals 16 residues. Here the CDR3 reads CASSQEVGSFIYEQYF. CDR3 DNA: TGCGCCAGCAGCCAAGAGGTCGGGAGTTTCATATACGAGCAGTACTTC.